What follows are 30 T cell receptor beta chains derived from one specimen sequenced in a study of Ad26.COV2.S vaccination and SARS-CoV-2 variants. Noted treatment: about 20 received Ad26.COV2.S at low or high dose, single or two shots; several received placebo; per-sample allocation not given. Repertoires come from day 63 after the first vaccine or placebo injection. The data were produced by immunoSEQ multiplex PCR, yet TCRdb's version contains in-frame clones alone and is incomplete. The sample contains 400,000 to 500,000 clones, 75% to 90% of which appear only once. The sample consisted of peripheral blood, taken in a trial of Ad26.COV2.S vaccine versus placebo. The source is a person between 18 and 60 years old who received the Ad26.COV2.S COVID-19 vaccine or a placebo.

This chain links TRBV5-4 with TRBJ2-1; 8 bases fit TRBD2. Looked up from germline, CDR1 is SGHNT and CDR2 is YYREEE (reference sequence). With V trimmed by 3 bases and J by 5 bases, 7 bases remained unmatched. This CDR3 comprises 15 residues. CDR3 sequence (DNA): TGTGCCAGCAGCTGGAAGCGGGAGTGGAACAATGAGCAGTTCTTC. Translated, it gives CASSWKREWNNEQFF.

This clone was recorded once. The V and J genes are TRBV12-3 or TRBV12-4 and TRBJ2-1; unclear D gene. Trimming took off 5 bases at V and 10 bases at J, with 12 bases between the two ends. The CDR3 runs to 12 residues. CDR3 bases: TGTGCCAGCAGTCTCAGGTGGAGCGAGCAGTTCTTC. It specifies CASSLRWSEQFF.

The rearrangement links TRBV19 to TRBJ1-2; no reliable D call. CDR1 LNHDA and CDR2 SQIVND come from the germline V gene (reference sequence). V lost 3 bases to trimming and J lost 5 bases, with 13 bases between them. This CDR3 spans 14 amino acids. CDR3 amino acids: CASSIDTQEYGYTF. The CDR3, as DNA: TGTGCCAGTAGTATCGACACGCAGGAGTATGGCTACACCTTC.

The V gene is TRBV6-5, the J gene TRBJ1-6; D is possibly TRBD1 (5 bases). Germline loops: CDR1 MNHEY, CDR2 SVGAGI. CDR3 length: 13 residues. Trimming removed 2 bases at V and 10 bases at J, with 9 bases between. In nucleotides, the CDR3 is TGTGCCAGCAGTTACCTGGGGGAATCACCCCTCCACTTT. This gives the protein CASSYLGESPLHF.

The chain joins TRBV11-3 to TRBJ2-3; perhaps TRBD1 as D (5 bases). Germline CDR1 is SGHNT and CDR2 is YENEEA. The germline V and J ends were trimmed by 4 bases and 5 bases, with 16 bases remaining between them. This CDR3 region has 15 residues. For the CDR3, the DNA is TGTGCCAGCAGCTCCCCCGTTGGGCAGGGAGATACGCAGTATTTT. Protein sequence: CASSSPVGQGDTQYF.

The genes are TRBV7-3 and TRBJ2-5; 8 nucleotides match TRBD2. The germline gives CDR1 SGHTA, CDR2 FQGTGA. The CDR3 covers 16 residues. V was clipped by 5 bases and J by 0 bases; unmatched bases: 8. The CDR3 sequence is CASSILGGGYQETQYF. In DNA, the CDR3 is TGTGCCAGCAGCATCCTAGGCGGGGGGTACCAAGAGACCCAGTACTTC.

The chain has TRBV6-6 and TRBJ1-4; D gene ambiguous. Germline loops: CDR1 MNHNY, CDR2 SVGAGI (reference sequence). The germline V and J ends were trimmed by 10 bases and 4 bases, with 13 bases remaining between them. The CDR3 sequence is 13 residues long. The CDR3 bases are TGTGCCACTGCAGCGGACGATAATGAAAAACTGTTTTTT. This codes for CATAADDNEKLFF.

This chain links TRBV5-1 with TRBJ2-6; no firm D call. CDR3 length equals 17 residues. The germline V and J ends were trimmed by 5 bases and 0 bases, with 15 bases remaining between them. CDR1 is SGHRS and CDR2 is YFSETQ in the germline V gene. CDR3 nucleotides: TGCGCCAGCAGGGAAGTCCCTTCATCCTCTGGGGCCAACGTCCTGACTTTC. Translating it yields CASREVPSSSGANVLTF.

The genes are TRBV4-3 and TRBJ2-5; 15 bases match TRBD2. This CDR3 spans 18 amino acids. J lost 2 bases, V lost 4 bases, and 8 bases had no gene match. Germline V gene sequence: CDR1 LGHNA, CDR2 YSLEER. The CDR3 region is CASSRGTSGRHSQETQYF. The CDR3 coding sequence is TGCGCCAGCAGCCGTGGGACTAGCGGGAGGCACTCGCAAGAGACCCAGTACTTC.

The count of this clone is one. V and J are TRBV4-2 and TRBJ1-1, with D possibly matching TRBD1 (6 bases). Per germline, CDR1 LGHNA and CDR2 YNFKEQ. The CDR3 runs 17 residues. Trimming removed 1 base at V and 1 base at J, with 16 bases between. This CDR3 reads CASSQALRGGTNTEAFF. CDR3 DNA: TGTGCCAGCAGCCAAGCCCTCAGGGGCGGAACGAACACTGAAGCTTTCTTT.

The CDR3 coding sequence is TGCGCCAGCAGCTTGGATGCTATTCCGAACACTGAAGCTTTCTTT. It is translated as CASSLDAIPNTEAFF. This sequence joins TRBV5-1 and TRBJ1-1; no clear D gene. Deletions cut 0 bases from V and 1 base from J, with 10 bases between. The germline V gene has CDR1 SGHRS and CDR2 YFSETQ. This CDR3 is 15 amino acids long.

The genes are TRBV28 and TRBJ2-2; tentatively, D is TRBD2 (6 bases). Germline CDR1 is MDHEN and CDR2 is SYDVKM. The CDR3 loop spans 15 amino acids. CDR3 loop: CATQGGIGYTGELFF. CDR3 nucleotide sequence: TGTGCAACCCAGGGAGGAATCGGGTACACCGGGGAGCTGTTTTTT.

V and J are TRBV19 and TRBJ1-5; the D is unclear. The CDR3 has 15 residues. The germline CDR1 and CDR2 sequences are LNHDA and SQIVND (reference sequence). Trimming left V 0 bases short and J 9 bases short, with 15 bases between. CDR3 residues: CASSIELARPGPQHF. CDR3 nucleotide sequence: TGTGCCAGTAGTATAGAATTGGCCAGGCCAGGGCCCCAGCATTTT.

CDR3 coding DNA: TGTGCCAGCAGCTTAGAGAGGGGACACACCATATATTTT. This translates into CASSLERGHTIYF. The chain uses TRBV7-2 and TRBJ1-3, with D perhaps matching TRBD1 (5 bases). Trimming left V 1 base short and J 8 bases short, with 9 bases between. There are 13 residues in the CDR3. In germline, CDR1 is SGHTA, CDR2 FQGNSA.

The gene calls are TRBV6-6 and TRBJ2-1, with D possibly being TRBD2 (6 bases). Germline V gene lookup returns CDR1 MNHNY and CDR2 SVGAGI (reference sequence). The length of the CDR3 is 14 residues. V was clipped by 7 bases and J by 0 bases, with 10 bases between them. CDR3 DNA sequence: TGTGCCAGCAATGGCGGGGTCTCCTACAATGAGCAGTTCTTC. Protein sequence: CASNGGVSYNEQFF.

This chain links TRBV1 with TRBJ1-5. TRBV1 is classified as a pseudogene. The length of the CDR3 is 16 residues. The CDR3 DNA is TGCACCAGCTTTGGGATGCAGGAGGTGGGCAATCAGCCCCAGCATTTT. This codes for CTSFGMQEVGNQPQHF.

The V call is TRBV6-5, the J call TRBJ1-2, with unresolved D. V lost 0 bases and J lost 6, with 17 bases in between. Germline V gene sequence: CDR1 MNHEY, CDR2 SVGAGI. The CDR3 sequence is 16 residues long. The CDR3 loop is CASSYSTLADRHGYTF. CDR3 nucleotide sequence: TGTGCCAGCAGTTACTCGACGCTGGCAGACCGACATGGCTACACCTTC.

The chain joins TRBV10-3 to TRBJ1-6, with a tentative D call TRBD1 (5 bases). Per the germline V gene, CDR1 is ENHRY and CDR2 is SYGVKD. This CDR3 has 17 residues. V lost 0 bases and J lost 6, with 15 bases in between. CDR3 DNA sequence: TGTGCCATCAGTGAGTCGTGGGGATTTGGGGGTAATTCACCCCTCCACTTT. Its protein is CAISESWGFGGNSPLHF.

The chain uses TRBV2 and TRBJ1-2; D is perhaps TRBD1 (5 bases). V lost 8 bases and J 8 bases, leaving 15 bases between the germline ends. Germline V CDR1 and CDR2: SNHLY, FYNNEI. This CDR3 is built from 12 residues. CDR3 nucleotide sequence: TGTGCCAGCTCATGGTGGGGGGAGGGCTACACCTTC. Protein sequence: CASSWWGEGYTF.

V and J are TRBV5-1 and TRBJ1-2, with 7 nucleotides matching TRBD1. The CDR3 sequence is 16 residues long. The germline gives CDR1 SGHRS, CDR2 YFSETQ. Trimming at V came to 0 bases and at J to 0 bases, leaving 5 bases not matched to a gene. The CDR3 nucleotides read TGCGCCAGCAGCTTGGGGCCACAGGGGACTAACTATGGCTACACCTTC. Translated, it gives CASSLGPQGTNYGYTF.

The chain couples TRBV13 to TRBJ1-1; the D is unclear. The CDR3 totals 14 residues. The germline CDR1 and CDR2 sequences are PRHDT and FYEKMQ (reference sequence). V lost 5 bases and J 3 bases, leaving 13 bases between the germline ends. The CDR3 DNA is TGTGCCAGCAGCCCCTCGTACGGGTACACTGAAGCTTTCTTT. Translated: CASSPSYGYTEAFF.

The chain is built from TRBV19 and TRBJ1-1, with D possibly TRBD1 on 5 matching bases. Germline V gene sequence: CDR1 LNHDA, CDR2 SQIVND (reference sequence). This CDR3 comprises 11 residues. V gave up 10 bases and J gave up 5 bases, with 11 bases separating them. The CDR3 region is CATKGVTEAFF. The CDR3 nucleotides are TGTGCCACTAAAGGGGTAACTGAAGCTTTCTTT.

This rearrangement joins TRBV6-2 or TRBV6-3 to TRBJ2-5, with D possibly TRBD2 on 6 matching bases. V lost 6 bases and J lost 10, with 15 bases in between. The CDR3 totals 12 residues. The germline gives CDR1 MNHEY, CDR2 SVGEGT. The CDR3 DNA sequence: TGTGCCAGCAGCTCTTGGGGGGAGGACCAGTACTTC. This translates into CASSSWGEDQYF.

The chain uses TRBV29-1 and TRBJ2-5; 11 bases match TRBD2. CDR1 and CDR2 (germline): SQVTM, ANQGSEA. CDR3 length: 13 amino acids. With V trimmed by 7 bases and J by 5 bases, 6 bases remained unmatched. In nucleotides, the CDR3 is TGCAGCGCGTTAGCGGGAGGGATGGAGACCCAGTACTTC. Its protein product is CSALAGGMETQYF.

The chain joins TRBV6-5 to TRBJ1-1; a possible D gene is TRBD1 (6 bases). CDR1 is MNHEY, CDR2 SVGAGI, per germline. This CDR3 has 15 residues. Trimming took off 0 bases at V and 4 bases at J, with 12 bases between the two ends. CDR3: CASSYSNRDLTEAFF. DNA for the CDR3: TGTGCCAGCAGTTACTCCAACAGGGACCTCACTGAAGCTTTCTTT.

The chain uses TRBV3-1 (or the pseudogene TRBV3-2) and TRBJ2-4; 7 bases map to TRBD1. The CDR3 sequence is 14 residues long. Germline V lookup: CDR1 LGHDT, CDR2 YNNKEL (reference sequence). The ends lost 6 bases at V and 7 bases at J; junction bases unmatched: 9. CDR3 sequence: CASSKSGQENIQYF. The CDR3 DNA reads TGTGCCAGCAGTAAATCAGGACAGGAGAACATTCAGTACTTC.

The chain recombines TRBV5-8 with TRBJ2-2; D perhaps matches TRBD1 (6 bases). The CDR3 spans 15 residues. The V end lost 4 bases, the J end lost 6 bases, and 16 bases lay between the germline ends. Germline assignment: CDR1 SGHTS and CDR2 YDEGEE. The CDR3 sequence: CASSRRDNLPGELFF. The DNA of the CDR3 is TGTGCCAGCAGCCGCCGGGACAACCTCCCCGGGGAGCTGTTTTTT.

V gene TRBV5-1 combines with J gene TRBJ2-3, with 7 bases identical to TRBD1. V trimming: 7 bases; J trimming: 2 bases; junction bases outside the gene matches: 13. Germline CDR1 and CDR2: SGHRS and YFSETQ. CDR3 size: 16 residues. The CDR3 DNA follows: TGCGCCAGCCAGTACAGGGGCCGGTCTCCCACAGATACGCAGTATTTT. As protein: CASQYRGRSPTDTQYF.

This chain joins TRBV5-1 and TRBJ1-4; the D gene is possibly TRBD1 (5 bases). Trimming left V 0 bases short and J 7 bases short, with 16 bases between. CDR1 and CDR2 from the germline V gene are SGHRS and YFSETQ. There are 16 residues in the CDR3. The CDR3, as DNA: TGCGCCAGCAGCTTGGGAGACAGCTTAGGGAGTGAAAAACTGTTTTTT. Translating gives CASSLGDSLGSEKLFF.

In DNA, the CDR3 is TGTGCCATCAGTGACAGGGGTAAAGGGCCCCTCCACTTT. It is translated as CAISDRGKGPLHF. This chain links TRBV10-3 with TRBJ1-6; D perhaps matches TRBD1 (6 bases). Germline CDR1 reads ENHRY; CDR2 reads SYGVKD. This CDR3 has 13 residues. The ends were cut back, 3 bases at V and 13 bases at J, with 13 bases in the middle.